The clone carrying this T cell receptor (beta chain) was counted a single time. Its antigen is as yet unknown. Researchers amplified the TCR beta CDR3 regions from RNA transcripts. During a first-round RT-PCR of the TCR CDR3, the HTBI primer set was used. TCRdb passed the multiplex PCR reads through MiXCR, listing each CDR3 protein once. The sample has approximately 530,000 distinct CDR3 sequences; 20% are singletons. Criteria for exclusion of patients were uncontrolled infection, other autoimmune disease, pregnancy or lactation. This sample was taken from a study of T cells in Graves' hyperthyroidism and ophthalmopathy. Study results and limitations: In validation, the model predicted ophthalmopathy. These predictions came a median approximately 6.5 months before onset.

The V end lost 10 bases, the J end lost 0 bases, and 13 bases lay between the germline ends. Germline CDR1 reads MNHEY; CDR2 reads SMNVEV (reference sequence). This CDR3 has 14 residues. Sequencing used blood. The sequence was obtained from a middle-aged man with Graves' ophthalmopathy. V usage is TRBV27 and J usage is TRBJ2-4; a weak D match, TRBD1 (5 bases). CDR3 sequence: CATATALAKNIQYF. The CDR3 DNA reads as TGTGCCACCGCGACAGCTCTAGCCAAAAACATTCAGTACTTC.